The clone carrying this T cell receptor beta chain was recorded only once. The antigen is not known. With a much larger clone just one base away, this may be a read error. The sample comes from a study of T cells after yellow fever vaccination. Trimming stripped 4 bases from V and 5 bases from J, with 15 bases between. The V gene's germline CDR1 is MNHEY and CDR2 SMNVEV (reference sequence). The CDR3 consists of 15 residues. Study outcomes and limitations: A small proportion of clonotypes was detected in both the CD4 and CD8 compartments. A faster peak, day 5 versus 15, was reached by the weaker secondary response. Boosting was followed by the reappearance of most primary-vaccination clones (roughly 95% CD4, 85% to 90% CD8).

TCRdb reprocessed the 5' RACE reads with MiXCR, giving one entry per CDR3 protein. The sample carries tens of thousands of distinct CDR3 sequences, around 7.3% recorded once. The chain uses TRBV27 and TRBJ2-1, with D possibly matching TRBD1 (5 bases). The sequence derives from a man between 25 and 39 years old who received the YFV17D yellow fever vaccine. The material was CD8+ T cells sorted from PBMCs, obtained on the day of the yellow fever booster vaccination. The DNA for the CDR3 is TGTGCCAGCAGTTCCCCCTTAGCAGGGCACAATGAGCAGTTCTTC. It codes for CASSSPLAGHNEQFF.